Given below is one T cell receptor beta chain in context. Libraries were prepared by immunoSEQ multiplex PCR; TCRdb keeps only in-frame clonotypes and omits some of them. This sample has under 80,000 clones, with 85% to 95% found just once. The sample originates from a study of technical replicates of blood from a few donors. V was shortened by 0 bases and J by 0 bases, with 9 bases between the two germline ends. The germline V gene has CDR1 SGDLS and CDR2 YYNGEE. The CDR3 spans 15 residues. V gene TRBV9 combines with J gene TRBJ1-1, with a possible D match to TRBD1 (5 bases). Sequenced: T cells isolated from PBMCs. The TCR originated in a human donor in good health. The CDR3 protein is CASSVGMGLNTEAFF. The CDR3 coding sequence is TGTGCCAGCAGCGTAGGGATGGGGCTGAACACTGAAGCTTTCTTT.